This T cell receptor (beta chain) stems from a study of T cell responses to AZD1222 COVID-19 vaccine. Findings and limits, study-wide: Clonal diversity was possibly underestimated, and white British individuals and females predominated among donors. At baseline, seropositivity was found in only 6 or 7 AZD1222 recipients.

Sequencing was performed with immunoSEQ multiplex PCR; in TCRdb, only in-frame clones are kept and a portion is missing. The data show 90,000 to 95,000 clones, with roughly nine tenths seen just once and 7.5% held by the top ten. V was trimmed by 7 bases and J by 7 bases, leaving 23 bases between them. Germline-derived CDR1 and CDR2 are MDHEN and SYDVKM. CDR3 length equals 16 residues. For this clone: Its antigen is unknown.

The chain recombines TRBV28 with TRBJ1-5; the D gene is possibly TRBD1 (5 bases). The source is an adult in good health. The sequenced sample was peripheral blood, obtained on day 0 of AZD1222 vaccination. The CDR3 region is CASNPPRQGDDQPQHF. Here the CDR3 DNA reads TGTGCCAGCAACCCCCCCCGCCAGGGCGACGACCAGCCCCAGCATTTT.